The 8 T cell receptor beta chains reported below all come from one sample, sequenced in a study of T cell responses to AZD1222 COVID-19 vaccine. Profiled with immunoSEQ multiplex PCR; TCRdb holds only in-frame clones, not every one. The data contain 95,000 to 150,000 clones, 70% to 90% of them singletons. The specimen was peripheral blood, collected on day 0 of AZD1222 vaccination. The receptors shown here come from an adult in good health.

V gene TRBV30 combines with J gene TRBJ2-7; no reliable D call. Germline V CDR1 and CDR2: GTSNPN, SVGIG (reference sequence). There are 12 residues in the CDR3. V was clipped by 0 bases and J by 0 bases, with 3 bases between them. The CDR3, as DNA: TGTGCCTGGAGTGTGAGCTCCTACGAGCAGTACTTC. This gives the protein CAWSVSSYEQYF. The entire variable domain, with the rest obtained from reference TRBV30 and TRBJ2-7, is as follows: SQTIHQWPATLVQPVGSPLSLECTVEGTSNPNLYWYRQAAGRGLQLLFYSVGIGQISSEVPQNLSASRPQDRQFILSSKKLLLSDSGFYLCAWSVSSYEQYFGPGTRLTVT.

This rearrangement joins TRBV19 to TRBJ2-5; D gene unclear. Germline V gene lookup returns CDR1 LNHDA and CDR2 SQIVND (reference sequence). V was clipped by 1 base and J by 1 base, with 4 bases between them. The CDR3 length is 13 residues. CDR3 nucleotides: TGTGCCAGTAGTATAGGCAGCCAAGAGACCCAGTACTTC. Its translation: CASSIGSQETQYF.

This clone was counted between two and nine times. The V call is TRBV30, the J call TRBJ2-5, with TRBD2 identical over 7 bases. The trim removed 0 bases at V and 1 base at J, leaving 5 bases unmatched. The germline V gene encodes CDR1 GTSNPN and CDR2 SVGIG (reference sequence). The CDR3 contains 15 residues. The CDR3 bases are TGTGCCTGGAGTGTTGGGGGAGGGCTCCAAGAGACCCAGTACTTC. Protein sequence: CAWSVGGGLQETQYF.

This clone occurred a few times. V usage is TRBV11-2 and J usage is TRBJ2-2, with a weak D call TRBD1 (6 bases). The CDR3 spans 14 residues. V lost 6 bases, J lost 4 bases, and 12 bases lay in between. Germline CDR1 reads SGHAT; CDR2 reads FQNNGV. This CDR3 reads CASSYRASTGELFF. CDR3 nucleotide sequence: TGTGCCAGCAGTTACAGGGCGTCCACCGGGGAGCTGTTTTTT. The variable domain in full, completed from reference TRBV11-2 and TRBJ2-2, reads EAGVAQSPRYKIIEKRQSVAFWCNPISGHATLYWYQQILGQGPKLLIQFQNNGVVDDSQLPKDRFSAERLKGVDSTLKIQPAKLEDSAVYLCASSYRASTGELFFGEGSRLTVL.

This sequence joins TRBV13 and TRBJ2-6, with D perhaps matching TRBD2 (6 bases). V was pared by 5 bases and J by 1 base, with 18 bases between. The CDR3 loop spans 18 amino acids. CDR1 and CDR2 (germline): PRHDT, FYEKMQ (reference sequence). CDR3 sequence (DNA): TGTGCCAGCAGCCGCGGCCTCCCGGGGGTGTCTGGGGCCAACGTCCTGACTTTC. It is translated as CASSRGLPGVSGANVLTF.

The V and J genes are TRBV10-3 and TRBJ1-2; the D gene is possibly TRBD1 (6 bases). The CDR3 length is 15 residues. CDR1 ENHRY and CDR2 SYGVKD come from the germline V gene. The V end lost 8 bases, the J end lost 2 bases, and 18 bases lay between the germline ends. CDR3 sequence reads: CAIEVRWQGNYGYTF. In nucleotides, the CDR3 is TGTGCCATCGAGGTGAGATGGCAGGGGAACTATGGCTACACCTTC.

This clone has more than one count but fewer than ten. The CDR3 here is CSARAGFEQYF. The CDR3 bases are TGCAGTGCTAGAGCCGGGTTCGAGCAGTACTTC. The chain has TRBV20-1 and TRBJ2-7, with D uncertain. Trimming left V 1 base short and J 6 bases short, with 7 bases between. CDR1 is DFQATT and CDR2 is SNEGSKA in the germline V gene (reference sequence). The CDR3 is 11 amino acids.

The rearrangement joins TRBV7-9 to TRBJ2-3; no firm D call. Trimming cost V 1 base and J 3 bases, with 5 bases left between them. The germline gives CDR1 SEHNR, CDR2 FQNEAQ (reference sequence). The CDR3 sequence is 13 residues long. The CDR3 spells CASSLDQTDTQYF. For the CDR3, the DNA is TGTGCCAGCAGCTTAGACCAAACAGATACGCAGTATTTT.